The rows below give T cell receptor beta chains drawn from one sample of a study of metastatic and nonmetastatic thyroid tumors. With MiXCR, TCRdb reprocessed the PCR reads. The sample shows about 20,000 clones, approximately 22% of them seen only once. The sequenced sample was tumor tissue. These receptor sequences come from a female donor with papillary thyroid cancer or a benign thyroid nodule (not recorded which). Some clones in this sample may be carry-over from other donors' samples. Both conserved end residues are part of each CDR3. Fields, in order: V gene, D gene, clone size, J gene, CDR3 protein, CDR3 DNA. The D gene is left open where the match is weak. Clone size, where shown, is once, few, many, or a class for clones that have expanded.

TRBV5-6	TRBD2	NA	TRBJ2-7	CASSLRLAGVIAYEQYF	TGTGCCAGCAGCTTGCGACTAGCGGGAGTTATAGCCTACGAGCAGTACTTC
TRBV20-1	TRBD1	NA	TRBJ1-1	CSAGTGANTEAFF	TGCAGTGCTGGGACAGGGGCTAACACTGAAGCTTTCTTT
TRBV27	TRBD1	many	TRBJ1-1	CASSRWTGENTEAFF	TGTGCCAGCAGCCGATGGACAGGGGAAAACACTGAAGCTTTCTTT
TRBV6-2/TRBV6-3	NA	few	TRBJ2-2	CASSYSLGGGDTGELFF	TGTGCCAGCAGTTACTCGCTGGGTGGGGGAGACACCGGGGAGCTGTTTTTT
TRBV2	TRBD1	many	TRBJ1-1	CASSGTGVVDTEAFF	TGTGCCAGCAGCGGGACAGGGGTCGTGGACACTGAAGCTTTCTTT
TRBV5-1	NA	NA	TRBJ2-3	CASSLVRISADTQYF	TGCGCCAGCAGCTTGGTTCGTATTAGCGCAGATACGCAGTATTTT
TRBV11-2	NA	NA	TRBJ2-7	CASSLGSYEQYF	TGTGCCAGCAGCTTGGGCAGTTACGAGCAGTACTTC
TRBV29-1	NA	many	TRBJ1-2	CSVEWTPYGYTF	TGCAGCGTTGAGTGGACGCCCTATGGCTACACCTTC
TRBV24-1	TRBD1	medium-sized	TRBJ2-1	CATSDTGQGGNEQFF	TGTGCCACCAGTGATACCGGACAGGGGGGGAATGAGCAGTTCTTC
TRBV10-2	TRBD2	NA	TRBJ2-1	CASDKLAGGSNERFF	TGCGCCAGCGACAAACTAGCGGGAGGTAGTAATGAGCGGTTCTTC
TRBV6-1	TRBD1	few	TRBJ1-2	CASSEVGTGGSGYTF	TGTGCCAGCAGTGAAGTGGGGACAGGGGGCTCTGGCTACACCTTC
TRBV20-1	TRBD2	NA	TRBJ2-3	CSAGTSGVSTDTQYF	TGCAGTGCTGGGACTAGCGGAGTTAGCACAGATACGCAGTATTTT
TRBV9	NA	many	TRBJ2-5	CASSVGPQEKETQYF	TGTGCCAGCAGCGTAGGTCCCCAGGAAAAAGAGACCCAGTACTTC
TRBV19	TRBD1	medium-sized	TRBJ2-7	CASSIDTRGQYEQYF	TGTGCCAGTAGTATAGATACCAGGGGGCAGTACGAGCAGTACTTC
TRBV5-4	NA	many	TRBJ2-3	CASSFEAISTDTQYF	TGTGCCAGCAGCTTTGAAGCTATTAGCACAGATACGCAGTATTTT